The source of this T cell receptor (beta chain) is a study of blood T cell repertoires in COVID-19. Cohort assignment relied on participant-reported clinical history. Original handling: Amplification with reference gene primers provided the estimates of nucleated cell counts. The assay was immunoSEQ multiplex PCR, and TCRdb's table has in-frame clones only and misses some. V and J calls and clone size are those listed in that table; D and trimming were worked out from the DNA. The sample consists of some 500,000 clones, over 75% of them appearing once. The sequence came from a woman aged 40 to 50 who had recovered from COVID-19. Sequenced: PBMCs or T cells enriched from blood (not recorded which).

DNA for the CDR3: TGTGCCATCAGTGAGTTTTCGGTAAACAATGAAAAACTGTTTTTT. Translated: CAISEFSVNNEKLFF. V gene TRBV10-3 combines with J gene TRBJ1-4; no clear D gene. The germline V gene encodes CDR1 ENHRY and CDR2 SYGVKD. The CDR3 loop spans 15 amino acids. V dropped 1 base and J dropped 5 bases, with 11 bases sitting between them.